The 8 T cell receptor beta chains reported below all come from one sample, sequenced in a study of molecular identifiers for immune sequencing clone quantification. TCRdb ran MiXCR on the PCR reads and lists one entry per CDR3 protein. The data show tens of thousands of distinct CDR3 sequences, with under 20% seen just once and more than 1.2% held by the top ten. The sequenced material came from naive CD8+ T cells from blood, with Jurkat cell RNA spiked in. Subset defined: FACS-sorted CD8+CD4-CCR7+CD45RA+ naive T cells. The origin of the receptors is a human donor in good health. Some libraries in this study had Jurkat cell RNA spiked in.

This clonotype was seen repeatedly, ten times or more. The rearrangement links TRBV6-2 or TRBV6-3 to TRBJ2-1; a possible D gene is TRBD2 (6 bases). V lost 6 bases and J 4 bases, leaving 10 bases between the germline ends. Per the germline V gene, CDR1 is MNHEY and CDR2 is SVGEGT. There are 13 residues in the CDR3. The CDR3 coding sequence is TGTGCCAGCAGCCAGAGCGGGTACAATGAGCAGTTCTTC. This codes for CASSQSGYNEQFF.

This clonotype was detected ten times or more. V is TRBV18 and J is TRBJ2-2; D is unresolved. This CDR3 is 14 amino acids long. Germline-derived CDR1 and CDR2 are KGHSH and LQKENI. Trimming left V 2 bases short and J 0 bases short, with 4 bases between. Here the CDR3 reads CASSPGANTGELFF. In nucleotides, the CDR3 is TGTGCCAGCTCACCAGGGGCGAACACCGGGGAGCTGTTTTTT.

This clonotype was found many times. The CDR3 sequence: CASSQDRLYGGTQYF. The CDR3, as DNA: TGCGCCAGCAGCCAAGATCGATTGTATGGGGGAACGCAGTATTTT. The chain links TRBV4-3 to TRBJ2-3; either TRBD1 or TRBD2 may fit D (5 bases each). CDR3 length: 15 residues. CDR1 is LGHNA, CDR2 YSLEER, per germline. With 0 bases removed from V and 9 bases from J, the gap between germline ends came to 16 bases.

To note about this clonotype: A much larger clone lies a single base off, so this may be a read error. In DNA, the CDR3 is TGTGCCTGGAACCAATGGGGAGGCAATGAGCAGTTCTTC. Translated, it gives CAWNQWGGNEQFF. The V call is TRBV30, the J call TRBJ2-1; perhaps TRBD2 as D (6 bases). The germline V and J ends were trimmed by 4 bases and 6 bases, with 13 bases remaining between them. There are 13 residues in the CDR3. The germline V gene encodes CDR1 GTSNPN and CDR2 SVGIG (reference sequence).

The chain couples TRBV7-9 to TRBJ2-1; TRBD2 matches 9 bases. Germline CDR1 reads SEHNR; CDR2 reads FQNEAQ (reference sequence). V lost 4 bases to trimming and J lost 8 bases; unmatched junction nucleotides: 12. This CDR3 contains 16 residues. This CDR3 reads CASSSRAGGPADEQFF. In DNA form, the CDR3 reads TGTGCCAGCAGCTCGAGGGCGGGAGGGCCCGCCGATGAGCAGTTCTTC.

This clonotype was seen ten or more times. J is TRBJ2-5 and V is TRBV30; perhaps TRBD1 as D (6 bases). The germline V gene has CDR1 GTSNPN and CDR2 SVGIG (reference sequence). V lost 4 bases to trimming and J lost 1 base, with 10 bases between them. The CDR3 has 13 amino acids. In nucleotides, the CDR3 is TGTGCCTGGAACAGGGCCGTCCAAGAGACCCAGTACTTC. Its translation: CAWNRAVQETQYF.

This chain links TRBV12-3 or TRBV12-4 with TRBJ1-4; D is unresolved. The ends were cut back, 8 bases at V and 4 bases at J, with 17 bases in the middle. The CDR3 extends over 15 amino acids. CDR3 in DNA: TGTGCCAGCGGTCCTTACCGTGAAATTAATGAAAAACTGTTTTTT. Its translation is CASGPYREINEKLFF.

There are many counts of this clonotype. V and J are TRBV5-1 and TRBJ1-1; TRBD1 aligns across 8 bases. V gave up 1 base and J gave up 4 bases; unmatched junction bases: 3. Germline CDR1 reads SGHRS; CDR2 reads YFSETQ. The CDR3 is made up of 14 amino acids. The CDR3 here is CASSLPQGGTEAFF. The CDR3 DNA reads TGCGCCAGCAGCTTGCCACAGGGGGGCACTGAAGCTTTCTTT.